This T cell receptor (beta chain) was recorded in a study of T cells of healthy individuals. TCRdb processed the 5' RACE reads anew with MiXCR; each CDR3 protein has one entry. The sample holds 38,000 or so distinct CDR3 sequences, 4% to 5.5% seen once. The CDR3 totals 13 residues. The germline gives CDR1 MNHNS, CDR2 SASEGT. The junction had 4 bases not matched to a gene; V was cut back by 4 bases and J by 8 bases. The sequence derives from a human donor in good health. The rearrangement uses TRBV6-1 and TRBJ1-4; TRBD1 matches at 7 bases. CDR3 sequence (DNA): TGTGCCAGCAGTGGGACAGGAGGCGAAAAACTGTTTTTT. Translating gives CASSGTGGEKLFF.